This TCR beta chain was found in a study of T cell clones after liver transplantation (dated by TCRdb to between 2018 and 2021). In terms of the full investigation: Samples were obtained from ITN030ST, a randomized trial in which withdrawal of immunosuppression was attempted within 2 years of liver transplantation. Donor-reactive T cell clones were identified using TCRbeta sequencing after a pre-transplant mixed lymphocyte reaction and were then followed in post-transplant blood. As an antigen-independent comparator for the donor-reactive sequences, third party-reactive TCRbeta sequences from pre-transplant MLRs were identified as well. Of the eight recipients, three were HCV-positive, while the remaining recipients had been transplanted for non-autoimmune, non-viral indications. Subjects received no induction therapy and standard immunosuppression until randomization at 12-24 months post-transplant. Tolerance was defined as complete immunosuppression withdrawal for at least one year with no rise in liver enzymes beyond twice the upper limit of normal. Of the 8 liver transplant recipients making up the studied cohort, 3 were classified as tolerant and 5 as non-tolerant.

Alloreactive TCRbeta sequences were defined by sequencing of proliferating CFSE-low cells from the MLR. CFSE-MLRs used pre-transplant recipient cells stimulated by donor PBMCs, splenocytes or lymph node cells, or third-party PBMCs. Randomization to immunosuppression withdrawal applied to every one of the 8 studied subjects. The Qiagen DNeasy Blood and Tissue Kit was used for isolation of genomic DNA. The paper as a whole reports these results and caveats: Because no allograft tissue specimens were available, donor-reactive T cells may have migrated into the graft instead of being deleted. Conclusions were preliminary, limited by small, heterogeneous patient numbers and non-standardized post-transplant time points. Circulating donor-reactive CD4 TCRbeta sequences fell significantly post-transplant in most of the 8 subjects, irrespective of tolerance or HCV status. After accounting for repertoire turnover, donor-reactive detection was significantly reduced in 7 of 8 subjects for CD4 and 8 of 8 for CD8. In a couple of subjects, low numbers of available donor cells limited the measurable donor-reactive repertoire. Donor-reactive sequences decreased more than third party-reactive sequences, which suggests partial antigen-specific deletion that was not related to withdrawal success.

With respect to this clone: It lacks a known antigen. The record has no base qualities; no much larger clone is one base away.

High-throughput TCRbeta CDR3 sequencing of frozen genomic DNA was performed by immunoSEQ, with PCR amplification, mapping, bias correction and internal controls included. On the study's bioinformatics: Only productive rearrangements were retained, and each unique TCRbeta sequence was defined by its CDR3 nucleotide sequence together with its V and J gene. A sequence counted as donor-reactive only if the sequence showed at least 5-fold expansion in CFSE-low cells compared with unstimulated pre-transplant cells and had a frequency of at least 0.01%. Minimum frequency thresholds were set for each subject on the basis of the unstimulated sample with the lowest template count, so that a detection power of at least 90% was ensured. Jensen-Shannon divergence between the top 1000 TCRbeta sequences after and before transplant was used to measure repertoire turnover. Two-sided Fisher's exact tests were used to test for changes in how often donor-reactive sequences were detected. This immuneACCESS table, as held by TCRdb, lists in-frame sequences with V and J called but not all clones. Of the missing ones, under half trace to an unresolved V gene in checked studies; the others have no known cause. D and trimming come from the DNA, and the V and J calls and clone size come from that table. For this sample the table gives under 1,500 clones, of which roughly 40% were detected only once. Clones ranked in the top ten supply around a third of the sample.

Sequenced input: CD4+ T cells from cultured PBMCs. This TCR came from a human patient who received a liver transplant. Because of the transplant, the T cells may be the graft donor's rather than the patient's own.

The DNA reads as follows: TGTGCCAGCATGGGGCCGGCCAACACCGGGGAGCTGTTTTTT. Translated, this is CASMGPANTGELFF. The V and J segments used are TRBV6-1 and TRBJ2-2; a tentative D call is TRBD1 (5 bases match). V drops 7 bases and J drops 2 bases, leaving 11 bases in between. The germline V gene specifies MNHNS as CDR1 and SASEGT as CDR2. There are 14 amino acids in the CDR3, from cysteine to phenylalanine inclusive. This entry keeps only the CDR3 DNA: 42 bases, framed from base 1.